This T cell receptor beta chain comes out of a study of CD8+ T cells in alopecia areata. At the level of the study: The authors scored treated patients' severity by affected scalp percentage.

Per the germline V gene, CDR1 is MGHDK and CDR2 is SYGVNS. This CDR3 comprises 14 residues. J lost 5 bases, V lost 3 bases, and 4 bases had no gene match. This clone was detected a few times. Its target is not known. Notes on the study in general: Scalp and blood samples kept many expanded lesional clones throughout tofacitinib.

Isolated RNA was reverse transcribed into cDNA used as the sequencing template. TCRdb's table, derived via immunoSEQ multiplex PCR, lists solely in-frame clones and lacks some. Found here are about 74,000 clones, 29% of them singletons; the top ten hold under 15%. Treatment defined: oral pan-JAK inhibitor, 5-10 mg twice daily. J is TRBJ2-5 and V is TRBV25-1; TRBD1 agrees at 9 bases. The sample in question was CD8+ T cells sorted from blood, obtained at week 4, from a patient treated with tofacitinib. The receptor comes from a human donor with alopecia areata. The CDR3 DNA reads as TGTGCCAGCAGTGAGGACAGGGGCCGGGAGACCCAGTACTTC. Its protein product is CASSEDRGRETQYF.